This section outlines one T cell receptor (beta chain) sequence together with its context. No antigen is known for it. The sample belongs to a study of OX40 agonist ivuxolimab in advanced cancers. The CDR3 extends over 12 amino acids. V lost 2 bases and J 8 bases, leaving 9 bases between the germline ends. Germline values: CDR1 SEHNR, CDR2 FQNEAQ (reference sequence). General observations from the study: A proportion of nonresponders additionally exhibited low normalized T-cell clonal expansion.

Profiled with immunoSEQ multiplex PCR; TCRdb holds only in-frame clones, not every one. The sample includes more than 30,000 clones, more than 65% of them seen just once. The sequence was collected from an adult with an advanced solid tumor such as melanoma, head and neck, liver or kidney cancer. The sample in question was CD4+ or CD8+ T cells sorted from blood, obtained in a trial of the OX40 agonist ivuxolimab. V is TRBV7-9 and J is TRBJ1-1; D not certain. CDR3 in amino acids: CASSLPDPEAFF. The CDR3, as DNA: TGTGCCAGCAGCTTACCCGATCCCGAAGCTTTCTTT. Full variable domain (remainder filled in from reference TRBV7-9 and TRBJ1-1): DTGVSQNPRHKITKRGQNVTFRCDPISEHNRLYWYRQTLGQGPEFLTYFQNEAQLEKSRLLSDRFSAERPKGSFSTLEIQRTEQGDSAMYLCASSLPDPEAFFGQGTRLTVV.